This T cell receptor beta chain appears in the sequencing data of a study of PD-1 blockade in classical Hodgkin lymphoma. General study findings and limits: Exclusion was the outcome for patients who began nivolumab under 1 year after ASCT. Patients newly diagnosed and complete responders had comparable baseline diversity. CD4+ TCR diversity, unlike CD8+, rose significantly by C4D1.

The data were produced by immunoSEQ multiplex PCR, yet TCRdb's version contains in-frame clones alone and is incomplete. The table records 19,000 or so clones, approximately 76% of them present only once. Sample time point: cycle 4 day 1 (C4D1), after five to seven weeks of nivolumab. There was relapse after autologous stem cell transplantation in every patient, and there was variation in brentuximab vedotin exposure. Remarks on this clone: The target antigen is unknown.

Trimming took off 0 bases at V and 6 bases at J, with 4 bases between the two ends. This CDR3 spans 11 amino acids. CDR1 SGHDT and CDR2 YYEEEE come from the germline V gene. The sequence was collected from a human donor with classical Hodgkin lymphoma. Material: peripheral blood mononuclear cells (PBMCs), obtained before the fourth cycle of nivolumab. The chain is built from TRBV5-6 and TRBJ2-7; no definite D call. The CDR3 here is CASSLVGEQYF. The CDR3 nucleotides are TGTGCCAGCAGCTTGGTGGGCGAGCAGTACTTC.